The 25 T cell receptor beta chains in this list originate from one sample, sequenced in a study of blood T cell repertoires in COVID-19. Libraries were prepared by immunoSEQ multiplex PCR; TCRdb keeps only in-frame clonotypes and omits some of them. The table has a few hundred thousand clones, just under 90% seen once. Material: PBMCs or T cells enriched from blood (not recorded which). The receptor source for this set is a man in his thirties or forties who had recovered from COVID-19.

This chain uses TRBV28 with TRBJ2-3, with D uncertain. Germline V gene data show CDR1 as MDHEN and CDR2 as SYDVKM. V was clipped by 5 bases and J by 0 bases, with 12 bases between them. This CDR3 has 15 residues. CDR3 region: CASSPLPESTDTQYF. The CDR3, as DNA: TGTGCCAGCAGTCCACTTCCGGAGAGCACAGATACGCAGTATTTT. Looking up the rest from reference TRBV28 and TRBJ2-3 gives the full variable domain: DVKVTQSSRYLVKRTGEKVFLECVQDMDHENMFWYRQDPGLGLRLIYFSYDVKMKEKGDIPEGYSVSREKKERFSLILESASTNQTSMYLCASSPLPESTDTQYFGPGTRLTVL.

The rearrangement links TRBV7-6 to TRBJ1-2; the D gene is possibly TRBD1 (5 bases). The CDR3 length is 15 residues. The germline V and J ends were trimmed by 5 bases and 5 bases, with 18 bases remaining between them. Germline V gene sequence: CDR1 SGHVS, CDR2 FNYEAQ. This CDR3 reads CASSPLNQGRYGYTF. CDR3 nucleotide sequence: TGTGCCAGCAGCCCCCTCAATCAGGGTCGGTATGGCTACACCTTC.

The rearrangement uses TRBV6-5 and TRBJ2-5; D may be TRBD1 (5 bases). The CDR3 loop spans 15 amino acids. CDR1 and CDR2 from the germline V gene are MNHEY and SVGAGI. V was pared by 2 bases and J by 1 base, with 11 bases between. As DNA, the CDR3 is TGTGCCAGCAGTTACGTAGGGGCTCGCCAAGAGACCCAGTACTTC. It specifies CASSYVGARQETQYF.

CDR3 sequence reads: CASSQRPGLEKYEQYF. For the CDR3, the DNA is TGTGCCAGCAGCCAACGGCCGGGACTAGAAAAATACGAGCAGTACTTC. V and J are TRBV3-1 (or the pseudogene TRBV3-2) and TRBJ2-7; 8 nucleotides align to TRBD2. There are 16 residues in the CDR3. Germline V gives CDR1 LGHDT, CDR2 YNNKEL (reference sequence). V was pared by 2 bases and J by 4 bases, with 10 bases of the junction left unmatched.

This clone is a singleton in its sample. The rearrangement joins TRBV10-3 to TRBJ2-1; 7 nucleotides line up with TRBD1. Germline CDR1 is ENHRY and CDR2 is SYGVKD. With 5 bases clipped from V and 8 bases from J, the junction kept 6 bases outside the gene matches. This CDR3 contains 13 residues. The CDR3 loop is CAISLTGIDEQFF. The CDR3, as DNA: TGTGCCATCAGTTTGACAGGGATCGATGAGCAGTTCTTC.

This rearrangement joins TRBV7-9 to TRBJ1-4, with 8 nucleotides matching TRBD1. The CDR3 spans 16 residues. Germline V gene sequence: CDR1 SEHNR, CDR2 FQNEAQ (reference sequence). The junction had 9 bases not matched to a gene; V was cut back by 1 base and J by 8 bases. The CDR3 loop is CASSLGGGDRSEKLFF. The CDR3 coding sequence is TGTGCCAGCAGCTTAGGTGGTGGGGACAGGTCCGAAAAACTGTTTTTT.

CDR3 sequence reads: CASSLIGTGYEQYF. The DNA for the CDR3 is TGTGCCAGCAGCTTAATTGGGACAGGCTACGAGCAGTACTTC. The V call is TRBV7-2, the J call TRBJ2-7; 8 bases map to TRBD1. The junction had 3 bases not matched to a gene; V was cut back by 2 bases and J by 3 bases. There are 14 residues in the CDR3. In germline, CDR1 is SGHTA, CDR2 FQGNSA.

The gene calls are TRBV5-6 and TRBJ2-5; 10 nucleotides match TRBD1. Germline CDR1 reads SGHDT; CDR2 reads YYEEEE. Trimming cost V 3 bases and J 3 bases; bases outside gene matches: 2. CDR3 length: 14 amino acids. The CDR3 region is CASSSGTGEETQYF. For the CDR3, the DNA is TGTGCCAGCAGCTCCGGGACAGGGGAAGAGACCCAGTACTTC.

CDR3 DNA: TGTGCCAGTAGTATAGTCAGTCCAGATACGCAGTATTTT. It translates to CASSIVSPDTQYF. V is TRBV19 and J is TRBJ2-3, with D hard to call. The CDR3 spans 13 residues. The V end lost 1 base, the J end lost 4 bases, and 6 bases lay between the germline ends. CDR1 is LNHDA and CDR2 is SQIVND in the germline V gene (reference sequence).

A few counts support this clone. The V gene is TRBV7-9, the J gene TRBJ2-3, with D perhaps matching TRBD2 (7 bases). Looked up from germline, CDR1 is SEHNR and CDR2 is FQNEAQ (reference sequence). The CDR3 consists of 14 residues. Deletions cut 8 bases from V and 5 bases from J, with 17 bases between. The CDR3 sequence: CASRGAGVGDTQYF. The CDR3 DNA reads TGTGCCAGCCGGGGGGCGGGGGTCGGAGATACGCAGTATTTT.

The chain is built from TRBV3-1 (or the pseudogene TRBV3-2) and TRBJ2-7, with 8 positions matching TRBD2. V was pared by 3 bases and J by 3 bases, with 19 bases of the junction left unmatched. The CDR3 is 19 residues long. In germline, CDR1 is LGHDT, CDR2 YNNKEL (reference sequence). Here the CDR3 reads CASSQGGLALSPRGYEQYF. CDR3 sequence (DNA): TGTGCCAGCAGCCAGGGTGGACTAGCATTATCTCCAAGGGGCTACGAGCAGTACTTC.

The chain joins TRBV18 to TRBJ2-1; 9 nucleotides align to TRBD2. V shed 2 bases and J 8 bases; nucleotides not matched to a gene: 22. CDR1 and CDR2 from the germline V gene are KGHSH and LQKENI. This CDR3 has 20 residues. The CDR3 sequence: CASSPTAGGDPYASEDEQFF. Written as DNA, the CDR3 is TGTGCCAGCTCACCAACAGCGGGGGGAGATCCCTACGCGAGTGAGGATGAGCAGTTCTTC.

This sequence joins TRBV11-3 and TRBJ1-1; D gene uncertain. Germline lookup yields CDR1 SGHNT and CDR2 YENEEA. The CDR3 extends over 13 amino acids. V lost 4 bases, J lost 1 base, and 7 bases lay in between. The CDR3 protein is CASSSAQNTEAFF. As DNA, the CDR3 is TGTGCCAGCAGCTCTGCACAGAACACTGAAGCTTTCTTT. Combining the CDR3 with reference TRBV11-3 and TRBJ1-1 gives the whole variable domain EAGVVQSPRYKIIEKKQPVAFWCNPISGHNTLYWYLQNLGQGPELLIRYENEEAVDDSQLPKDRFSAERLKGVDSTLKIQPAELGDSAVYLCASSSAQNTEAFFGQGTRLTVV.

This clone was recorded once. The chain couples TRBV19 to TRBJ2-7, with 11 bases aligning to TRBD1. CDR1 and CDR2 (germline): LNHDA, SQIVND (reference sequence). The V segment lost 7 bases and the J segment 0 bases; nucleotides outside the gene matches: 5. The CDR3 covers 15 residues. The CDR3 nucleotides read TGTGCCAGTACCACCGGGACAGGGGGCTCCTACGAGCAGTACTTC. Protein sequence: CASTTGTGGSYEQYF.

The chain carries TRBV6-1 and TRBJ1-1; 7 positions match TRBD1. The CDR3 has 15 residues. Germline CDR1 and CDR2: MNHNS and SASEGT. J gave up 6 bases and V 3 bases, and 10 bases lay outside the gene matches. As DNA, the CDR3 is TGTGCCAGCAGTGAGGGACAGCGGATTATGGCTGAAGCTTTCTTT. This gives the protein CASSEGQRIMAEAFF.

The CDR3: CASSQEGGTGGNQPQHF. CDR3 in DNA: TGCGCCAGCAGCCAAGAAGGAGGGACAGGGGGCAATCAGCCCCAGCATTTT. This chain links TRBV4-1 with TRBJ1-5, with TRBD1 matching over 10 bases. The CDR3 has 17 amino acids. With V trimmed by 0 bases and J by 2 bases, 4 bases remained unmatched. Germline V CDR1 and CDR2: MGHRA, YSYEKL.

This sequence joins TRBV9 and TRBJ1-1; TRBD1 matches at 7 bases. The length of the CDR3 is 15 residues. Germline V lookup: CDR1 SGDLS, CDR2 YYNGEE. V gave up 0 bases and J gave up 6 bases; unmatched junction bases: 8. The DNA for the CDR3 is TGTGCCAGCAGCGTAGTCGGAGGGGGCGGTGCTGAAGCTTTCTTT. This gives the protein CASSVVGGGGAEAFF.

This chain links TRBV7-2 with TRBJ2-2; 9 bases line up with TRBD2. The CDR3 runs 16 residues. After removal of 1 base from V and 3 bases from J, the junction contained 3 bases not matched to a gene. Germline values: CDR1 SGHTA, CDR2 FQGNSA. The CDR3 nucleotides read TGTGCCAGCAGCTTAGTGGCGGGGGGGCACACCGGGGAGCTGTTTTTT. It specifies CASSLVAGGHTGELFF.

The chain is built from TRBV24-1 and TRBJ2-1, with 13 bases lining up with TRBD2. V was pared by 4 bases and J by 4 bases, with 6 bases of the junction left unmatched. The CDR3 totals 17 residues. CDR1 KGHDR and CDR2 SFDVKD come from the germline V gene. DNA for the CDR3: TGTGCCACCAGTGACTCCGGGACTAGCGGGGTTTACAATGAGCAGTTCTTC. Translated: CATSDSGTSGVYNEQFF.

V gene TRBV9 combines with J gene TRBJ2-2; 8 nucleotides line up with TRBD2. CDR1 and CDR2 from the germline V gene are SGDLS and YYNGEE. The junction had 2 bases not matched to a gene; V was cut back by 1 base and J by 0 bases. The CDR3 has 16 residues. CDR3 DNA: TGTGCCAGCAGCGTAATCGGGGGGGCGAACACCGGGGAGCTGTTTTTT. It encodes CASSVIGGANTGELFF.

The chain uses TRBV6-1 and TRBJ2-1; D is uncertain. Trimming removed 4 bases at V and 7 bases at J, with 20 bases between. The CDR3 consists of 16 residues. From germline, CDR1 is MNHNS and CDR2 SASEGT. CDR3 bases: TGTGCCAGCAGTGCCATTCTTCAGCCCGGGTGGAATGAGCAGTTCTTC. This gives the protein CASSAILQPGWNEQFF.

The gene calls are TRBV30 and TRBJ1-5; TRBD1 is a possible D gene (5 bases). V was shortened by 2 bases and J by 4 bases, with 9 bases between the two germline ends. The CDR3 extends over 13 amino acids. Germline CDR1 and CDR2: GTSNPN and SVGIG (reference sequence). CDR3 DNA: TGTGCCTGGAGTAGGGCAGGGAATCAGCCCCAGCATTTT. Its translation is CAWSRAGNQPQHF.

The rearrangement joins TRBV4-1 to TRBJ2-7, with 9 positions matching TRBD2. CDR1 and CDR2 (germline): MGHRA, YSYEKL. CDR3 length equals 15 residues. V was pared by 3 bases and J by 4 bases, with 7 bases of the junction left unmatched. This chain's CDR3 is CASSQQRGALYEQYF. As DNA, the CDR3 is TGCGCCAGCAGCCAGCAGCGGGGGGCTTTATACGAGCAGTACTTC.

This rearrangement joins TRBV24-1 to TRBJ2-7, with 9 positions matching TRBD1. J gave up 5 bases and V 2 bases, and 9 bases lay outside the gene matches. The CDR3 is 16 residues long. Germline assignment: CDR1 KGHDR and CDR2 SFDVKD. In nucleotides, the CDR3 is TGTGCCACCAGTGATTCGGGACAGGGCGTACAAGACGAGCAGTACTTC. This sequence encodes CATSDSGQGVQDEQYF.

V is TRBV10-3 and J is TRBJ2-3; TRBD1 matches at 7 bases. Germline CDR1 is ENHRY and CDR2 is SYGVKD. The junction had 6 bases not matched to a gene; V was cut back by 9 bases and J by 3 bases. The CDR3 runs to 13 residues. CDR3 nucleotides: TGTGCCATACGACAGGGTAGTACAGATACGCAGTATTTT. Translation gives CAIRQGSTDTQYF.